This TCR beta chain derives from a study of blood T cell repertoires in COVID-19. The junction had 2 bases not matched to a gene; V was cut back by 0 bases and J by 1 base. This CDR3 contains 17 residues. The germline gives CDR1 SGHNT, CDR2 YENEEA. Generated by immunoSEQ multiplex PCR, the TCRdb table keeps only in-frame clones and is missing some. Among roughly 100,000 clones listed, around 90% were seen once. V is TRBV11-3 and J is TRBJ2-5; 13 nucleotides line up with TRBD2. This TCR was sampled from a woman in her fifties or sixties with COVID-19, enrolled during active disease. Sample: peripheral blood. CDR3 sequence (DNA): TGTGCCAGCAGCTTAGAGGGGACTAGCGGGGCCCAAGAGACCCAGTACTTC. It is translated as CASSLEGTSGAQETQYF.